Described below is a single T cell receptor beta chain sequence and its context. Its antigen is not known. The data derive from a study of a mutant IDH1 vaccine in newly diagnosed glioma. For the study at large: Vaccination followed radiotherapy alone by 4-6 weeks, or accompanied temozolomide cycles. Receipt of radiotherapy, temozolomide, or both preceded the study, and most received both. Study results and caveats: No link was apparently found between pseudoprogression and changes in top peripheral T cell clonotypes.

Stated time point: week 11, during vaccination. The study gave 300 ug of mutant IDH1 20-mer peptide per vaccine dose, with topical imiquimod. Libraries were prepared by immunoSEQ multiplex PCR; TCRdb keeps only in-frame clonotypes and omits some of them. The data hold tens of thousands of clones, with about 88% observed a single time. The CDR3 covers 13 residues. V was clipped by 2 bases and J by 0 bases, with 3 bases between them. The germline CDR1 and CDR2 sequences are SGDLS and YYNGEE. The sequence was obtained from a woman in her forties or fifties with glioma. The specimen comprised PBMCs, sampled from a glioma patient whose treatment included an IDH1 peptide vaccine. The V call is TRBV9, the J call TRBJ1-3; no definite D call. The CDR3 sequence is CASSVNSGNTIYF. Here the CDR3 DNA reads TGTGCCAGCAGCGTCAACTCTGGAAACACCATATATTTT.